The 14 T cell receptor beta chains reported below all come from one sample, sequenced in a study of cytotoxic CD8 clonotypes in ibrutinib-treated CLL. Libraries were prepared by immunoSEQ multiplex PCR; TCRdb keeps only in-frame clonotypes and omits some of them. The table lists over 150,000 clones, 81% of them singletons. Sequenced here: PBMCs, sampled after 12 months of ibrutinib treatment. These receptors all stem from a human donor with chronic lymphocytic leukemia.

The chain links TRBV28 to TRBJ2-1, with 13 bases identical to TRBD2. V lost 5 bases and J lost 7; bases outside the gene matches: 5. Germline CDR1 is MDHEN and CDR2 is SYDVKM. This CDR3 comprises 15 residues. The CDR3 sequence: CASSPGTSGINEQFF. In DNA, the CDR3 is TGTGCCAGCAGTCCCGGGACTAGCGGGATAAATGAGCAGTTCTTC.

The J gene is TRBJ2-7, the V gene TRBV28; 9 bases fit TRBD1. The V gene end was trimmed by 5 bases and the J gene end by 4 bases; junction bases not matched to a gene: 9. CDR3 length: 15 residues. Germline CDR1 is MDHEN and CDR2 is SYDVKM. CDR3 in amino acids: CASSAAGTGNYEQYF. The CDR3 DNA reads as TGTGCCAGCAGTGCTGCCGGGACAGGGAATTACGAGCAGTACTTC. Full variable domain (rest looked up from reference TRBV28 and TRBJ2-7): DVKVTQSSRYLVKRTGEKVFLECVQDMDHENMFWYRQDPGLGLRLIYFSYDVKMKEKGDIPEGYSVSREKKERFSLILESASTNQTSMYLCASSAAGTGNYEQYFGPGTRLTVT.

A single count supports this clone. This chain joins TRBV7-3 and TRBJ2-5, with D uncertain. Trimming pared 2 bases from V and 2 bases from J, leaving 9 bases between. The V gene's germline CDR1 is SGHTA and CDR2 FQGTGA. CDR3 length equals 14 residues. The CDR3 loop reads CASSLGGRQETQYF. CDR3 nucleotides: TGTGCCAGCAGCTTAGGCGGCAGACAAGAGACCCAGTACTTC. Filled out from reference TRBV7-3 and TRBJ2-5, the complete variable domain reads GAGVSQTPSNKVTEKGKYVELRCDPISGHTALYWYRQSLGQGPEFLIYFQGTGAADDSGLPNDRFFAVRPEGSVSTLKIQRTERGDSAVYLCASSLGGRQETQYFGPGTRLLVL.

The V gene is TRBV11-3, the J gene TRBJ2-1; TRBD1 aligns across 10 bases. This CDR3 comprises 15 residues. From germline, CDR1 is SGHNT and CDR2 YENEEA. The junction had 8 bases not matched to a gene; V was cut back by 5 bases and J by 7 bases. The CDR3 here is CASSLPGTGVNEQFF. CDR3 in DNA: TGTGCCAGCAGCCTTCCCGGGACAGGGGTTAATGAGCAGTTCTTC.

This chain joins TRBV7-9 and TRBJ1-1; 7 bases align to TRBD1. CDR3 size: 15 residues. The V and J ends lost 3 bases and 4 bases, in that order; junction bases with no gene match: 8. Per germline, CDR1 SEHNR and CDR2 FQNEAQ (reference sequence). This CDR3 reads CASSFQGVRVTEAFF. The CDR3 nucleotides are TGTGCCAGCAGCTTCCAGGGGGTGAGGGTCACTGAAGCTTTCTTT.

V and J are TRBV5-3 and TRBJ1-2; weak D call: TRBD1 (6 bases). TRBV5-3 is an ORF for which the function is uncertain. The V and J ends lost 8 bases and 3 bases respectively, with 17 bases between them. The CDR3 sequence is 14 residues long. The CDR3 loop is CASSSIRGDYGYTF. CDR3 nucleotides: TGTGCCAGCAGTAGCATCAGGGGTGACTATGGCTACACCTTC.

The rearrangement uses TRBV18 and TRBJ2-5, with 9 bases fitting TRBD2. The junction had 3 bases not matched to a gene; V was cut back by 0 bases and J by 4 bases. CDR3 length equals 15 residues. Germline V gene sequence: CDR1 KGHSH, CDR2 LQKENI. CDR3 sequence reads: CASSPPNSGGETQYF. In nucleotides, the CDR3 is TGTGCCAGCTCACCACCGAATAGCGGGGGAGAGACCCAGTACTTC.

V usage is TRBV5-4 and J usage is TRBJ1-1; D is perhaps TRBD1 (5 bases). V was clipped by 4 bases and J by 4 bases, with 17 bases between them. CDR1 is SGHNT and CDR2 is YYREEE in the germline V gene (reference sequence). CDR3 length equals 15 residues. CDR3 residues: CASSPAATGATEAFF. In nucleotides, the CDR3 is TGTGCCAGCAGCCCAGCGGCTACAGGAGCCACTGAAGCTTTCTTT.

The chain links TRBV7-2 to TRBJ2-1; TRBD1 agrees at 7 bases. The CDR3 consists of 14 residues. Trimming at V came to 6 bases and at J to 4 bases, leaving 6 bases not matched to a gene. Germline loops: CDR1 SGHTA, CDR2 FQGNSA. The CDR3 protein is CASSRQGIYNEQFF. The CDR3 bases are TGTGCCAGCAGTCGACAGGGCATATACAATGAGCAGTTCTTC.

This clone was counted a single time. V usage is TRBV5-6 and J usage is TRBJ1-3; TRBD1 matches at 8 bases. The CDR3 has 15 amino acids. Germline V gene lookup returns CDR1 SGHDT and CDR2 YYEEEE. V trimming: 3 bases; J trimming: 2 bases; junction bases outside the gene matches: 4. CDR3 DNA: TGTGCCAGCAGCTCCCAGGGGGCTGCTGGAAACACCATATATTTT. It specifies CASSSQGAAGNTIYF.

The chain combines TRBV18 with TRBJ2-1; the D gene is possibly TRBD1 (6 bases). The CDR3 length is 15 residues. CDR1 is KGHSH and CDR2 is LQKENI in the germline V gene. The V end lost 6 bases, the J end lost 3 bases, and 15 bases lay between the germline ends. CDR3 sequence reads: CASSPPGQIYNEQFF. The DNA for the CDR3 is TGTGCCAGCTCCCCGCCAGGACAGATCTACAATGAGCAGTTCTTC.

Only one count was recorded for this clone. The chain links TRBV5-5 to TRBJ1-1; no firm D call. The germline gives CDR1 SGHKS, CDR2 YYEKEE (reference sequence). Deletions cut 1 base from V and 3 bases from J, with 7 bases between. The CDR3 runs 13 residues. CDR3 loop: CASSLMEDTEAFF. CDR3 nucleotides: TGTGCCAGCAGCTTGATGGAGGACACTGAAGCTTTCTTT. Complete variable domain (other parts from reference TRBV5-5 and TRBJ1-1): DAGVTQSPTHLIKTRGQQVTLRCSPISGHKSVSWYQQVLGQGPQFIFQYYEKEERGRGNFPDRFSARQFPNYSSELNVNALLLGDSALYLCASSLMEDTEAFFGQGTRLTVV.

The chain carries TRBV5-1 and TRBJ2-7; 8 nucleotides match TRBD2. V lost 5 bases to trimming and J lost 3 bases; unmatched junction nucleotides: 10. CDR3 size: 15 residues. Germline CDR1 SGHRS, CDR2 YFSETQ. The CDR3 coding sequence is TGCGCCAGCAGGTCCCCGGGACTAGAGGGCTACGAGCAGTACTTC. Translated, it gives CASRSPGLEGYEQYF.

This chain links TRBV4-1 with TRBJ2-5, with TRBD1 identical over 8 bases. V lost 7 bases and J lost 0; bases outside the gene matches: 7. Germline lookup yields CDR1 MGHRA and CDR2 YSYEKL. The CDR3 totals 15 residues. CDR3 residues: CASTQTGAYQETQYF. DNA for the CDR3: TGCGCCAGCACCCAGACAGGGGCGTACCAAGAGACCCAGTACTTC.